This T cell receptor (beta chain) was found in a study of response to subunit inactivated influenza vaccine. Overall study findings and caveats: Authors suggested seasonal influenza vaccinations each recruit few new T cells.

TCRdb reprocessed the RT-PCR reads via MiXCR and lists one record per CDR3 protein. The sample lists more than 400,000 distinct CDR3 sequences; more than 7% were seen once. This clonotype was seen many times. Its antigen is not identified. The ends lost 2 bases at V and 4 bases at J; junction bases unmatched: 5. CDR1 and CDR2 (germline): DFQATT, SNEGSKA (reference sequence). The CDR3 is 15 residues long. The source was PBMCs from blood, collected around 2 years after vaccination. The TCR originated in a man between 45 and 75 years old who received an inactivated influenza vaccine. The chain is built from TRBV20-1 and TRBJ2-1, with 10 bases aligning to TRBD2. CDR3 sequence: CSARRAGGFYNEQFF. The DNA for the CDR3 is TGCAGTGCTAGACGAGCGGGAGGGTTTTACAATGAGCAGTTCTTC.